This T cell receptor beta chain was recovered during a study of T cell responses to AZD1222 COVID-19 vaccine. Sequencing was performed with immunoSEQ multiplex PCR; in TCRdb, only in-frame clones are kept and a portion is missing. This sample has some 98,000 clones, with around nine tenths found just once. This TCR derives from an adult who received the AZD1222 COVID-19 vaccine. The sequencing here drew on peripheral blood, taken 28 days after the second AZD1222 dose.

Written as DNA, the CDR3 is TGTGCCAGCAGTGAAAGATGGGGGAACTATGGCTACACCTTC. Translated, it gives CASSERWGNYGYTF. J is TRBJ1-2 and V is TRBV6-1; possibly TRBD1 for D (5 bases). V was cut by 2 bases and J by 2 bases, with 9 bases left in between. This CDR3 has 14 amino acids. Per germline, CDR1 MNHNS and CDR2 SASEGT.